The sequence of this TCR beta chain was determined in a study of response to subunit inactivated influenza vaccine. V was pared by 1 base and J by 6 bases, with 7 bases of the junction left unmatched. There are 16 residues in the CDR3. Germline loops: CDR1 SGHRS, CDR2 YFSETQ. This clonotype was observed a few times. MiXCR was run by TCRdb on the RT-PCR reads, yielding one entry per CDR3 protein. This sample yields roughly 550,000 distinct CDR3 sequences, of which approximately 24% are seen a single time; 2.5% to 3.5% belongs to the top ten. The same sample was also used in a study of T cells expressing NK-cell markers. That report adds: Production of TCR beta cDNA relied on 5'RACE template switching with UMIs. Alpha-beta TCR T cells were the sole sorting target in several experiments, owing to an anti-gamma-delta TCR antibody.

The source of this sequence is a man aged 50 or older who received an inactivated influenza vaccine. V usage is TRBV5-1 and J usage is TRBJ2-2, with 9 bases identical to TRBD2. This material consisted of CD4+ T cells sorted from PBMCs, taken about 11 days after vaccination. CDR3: CASSLRASGTAGELFF. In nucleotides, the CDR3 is TGCGCCAGCAGCTTGAGGGCTAGCGGGACGGCCGGGGAGCTGTTTTTT.